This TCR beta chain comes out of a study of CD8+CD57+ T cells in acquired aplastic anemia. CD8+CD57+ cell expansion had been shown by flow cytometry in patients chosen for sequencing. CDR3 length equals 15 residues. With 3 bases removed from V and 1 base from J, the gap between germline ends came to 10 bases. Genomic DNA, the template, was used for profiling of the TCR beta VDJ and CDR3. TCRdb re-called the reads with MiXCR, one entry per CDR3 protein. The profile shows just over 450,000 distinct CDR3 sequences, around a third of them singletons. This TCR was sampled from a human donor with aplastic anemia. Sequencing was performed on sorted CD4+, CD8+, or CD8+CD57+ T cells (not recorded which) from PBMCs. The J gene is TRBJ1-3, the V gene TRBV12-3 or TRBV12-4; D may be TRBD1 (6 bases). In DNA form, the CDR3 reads TGTGCCAGCAGTTTTGAAGGGGGATCTGGAAACACCATATATTTT. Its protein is CASSFEGGSGNTIYF.